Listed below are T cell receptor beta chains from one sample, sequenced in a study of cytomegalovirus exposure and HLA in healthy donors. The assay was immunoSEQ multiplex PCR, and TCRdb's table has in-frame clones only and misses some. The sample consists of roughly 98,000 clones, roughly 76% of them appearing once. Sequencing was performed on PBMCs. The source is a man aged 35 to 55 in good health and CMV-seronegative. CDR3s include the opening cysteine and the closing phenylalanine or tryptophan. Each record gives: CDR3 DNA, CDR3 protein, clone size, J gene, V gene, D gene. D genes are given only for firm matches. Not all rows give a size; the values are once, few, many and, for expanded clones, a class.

TGTGCCAGCAGTTTATCGACTCTAAACACTGAAGCTTTCTTT | CASSLSTLNTEAFF | . | TRBJ1-1 | TRBV27 | .
TGTGCCAGCAGTTCTTTGTACGAGCAGTACTTC | CASSSLYEQYF | . | TRBJ2-7 | TRBV6-6 | .
TGTGCCAGCAGCTTCGGACTTTCAGACTATGGCTACACCTTC | CASSFGLSDYGYTF | . | TRBJ1-2 | TRBV7-2 | .
TGTGCGCAAGGGGCAGCCTTTAACTATGGCTACACCTTC | CAQGAAFNYGYTF | . | TRBJ1-2 | TRBV30 | .
TGTGCCAGCACTCCCGCCGGCGGGCATGAGACCCAGTACTTC | CASTPAGGHETQYF | once | TRBJ2-5 | TRBV7-2 | .
TGTGCCAGCTCACCCCCGACAGCGAACACCGGGGAGCTGTTTTTT | CASSPPTANTGELFF | . | TRBJ2-2 | TRBV18 | .
TGCGCCAGCAGCCCGGGACTAGGCAATGAGCAGTTCTTC | CASSPGLGNEQFF | . | TRBJ2-1 | TRBV4-1 | TRBD2
TGTGCCGGCAGCCAAGTACAGGGAGGGTACACTGAAGCTTTCTTT | CAGSQVQGGYTEAFF | . | TRBJ1-1 | TRBV14 | .
TGTGCCAGCAGCAGGACAGAAGAGACCCAGTACTTC | CASSRTEETQYF | once | TRBJ2-5 | TRBV7-2 | .
TGTGCCAGCAGTGGCCCCACCGGGACAGGGACTTTCTTT | CASSGPTGTGTFF | . | TRBJ1-1 | TRBV28 | TRBD1
TGTGCCAGCAGTTACTCCAGGGAGGGGGGCAACACTGAAGCTTTCTTT | CASSYSREGGNTEAFF | . | TRBJ1-1 | TRBV6-6 | .
TGTGCCAGCAGTTCGTCAGACAGGTACATCTCAGATACGCAGTATTTT | CASSSSDRYISDTQYF | once | TRBJ2-3 | TRBV6-5 | .
TGTGCCAGCAGCCAGGAGCGGGGAACTGAAGCTTTCTTT | CASSQERGTEAFF | . | TRBJ1-1 | TRBV7-2 | .
TGCAGCGTTGAAGATCTTGGACAGGGGAACATTCAGTACTTC | CSVEDLGQGNIQYF | . | TRBJ2-4 | TRBV29-1 | TRBD1
TGCGCCAGCAGCCAAGATGAAACAGGAGCAAATTCACCCCTCCACTTT | CASSQDETGANSPLHF | few | TRBJ1-6 | TRBV4-3 | .
TGTGCCAGCTCAGGCAGGGAAGGCGACGGCTACACCTTC | CASSGREGDGYTF | . | TRBJ1-2 | TRBV18 | .
TGTGCCAGCAGCTCACAGGGCGTCACCGGGGAGCTGTTTTTT | CASSSQGVTGELFF | . | TRBJ2-2 | TRBV7-2 | .
TGTGCCAGCAGTTACCTGCCGGGTAGTTCCTACGAGCAGTACTTC | CASSYLPGSSYEQYF | . | TRBJ2-7 | TRBV6-5 | .
TGCGCCAGCAGCTTGGCTAGCGGGGGGGCCGAGACCCAGTACTTC | CASSLASGGAETQYF | once | TRBJ2-5 | TRBV5-1 | TRBD2
TGCGCCAGCAGCACCTGGGGTGGGACAGGGTACTCGGTGAATGGTGGCTACACCTTC | CASSTWGGTGYSVNGGYTF | . | TRBJ1-2 | TRBV5-1 | TRBD1
TGTGCCAGCAGCAATACAGGGGGCGGTGAAAAACTGTTTTTT | CASSNTGGGEKLFF | . | TRBJ1-4 | TRBV7-2 | TRBD1
TGTGCCAGCAGTGTAGAGACAGGGAACACCGGGGAGCTGTTTTTT | CASSVETGNTGELFF | few | TRBJ2-2 | TRBV2 | .
TGTGCCAGCAGTACCCGACAGTCCCCGTCCGGAAAACTGTTTTTT | CASSTRQSPSGKLFF | once | TRBJ1-4 | TRBV6-1 | .
TGTGCCAGCAGCCTAGGGACAGATTCTAATTCACCCCTCCACTTT | CASSLGTDSNSPLHF | . | TRBJ1-6 | TRBV27 | TRBD1
TGCAGCGTTGAAGATTTTTTGATTTTGGCCGAGCAGTACTTC | CSVEDFLILAEQYF | . | TRBJ2-7 | TRBV29-1 | .
TGTGCCAGTAGTGACAGGAGCCTGGGAGAGACCCAGTACTTC | CASSDRSLGETQYF | . | TRBJ2-5 | TRBV19 | .
TGTGCCAGCAGCCCTAGCGGGGTGACGAATGAGCAGTTCTTC | CASSPSGVTNEQFF | . | TRBJ2-1 | TRBV9 | TRBD2
TGTGCCTGGCATGGACAGCTAAACTCACCCCTCCACTTT | CAWHGQLNSPLHF | few | TRBJ1-6 | TRBV30 | .
TGTGCCAGCAGCTTGACCCACCGGGACAGGGGGAGTACTGAAGCTTTCTTT | CASSLTHRDRGSTEAFF | . | TRBJ1-1 | TRBV5-6 | TRBD1
TGCGCCAGCAGCCTGGAAGCGGGGGGCACAGATACGCAGTATTTT | CASSLEAGGTDTQYF | once | TRBJ2-3 | TRBV4-3 | TRBD2
TGTGCCAGCAGTTTATCGCGGCTTCCCGACAATGAGCAGTTCTTC | CASSLSRLPDNEQFF | . | TRBJ2-1 | TRBV27 | .
. | CASTSGSSYEQYF | . | TRBJ2-7 | TRBV28 | .
TGCGCCAGCAGCCAAGGGGGGGGGCACACTGAAGCTTTCTTT | CASSQGGGHTEAFF | once | TRBJ1-1 | TRBV4-3 | .
TGTGCCAGCAGTCCACAGGGCACTACTAACTATGGCTACACCTTC | CASSPQGTTNYGYTF | once | TRBJ1-2 | TRBV6-5 | .
TGCGCCAGCAGCTCCACAGGGGGCGCTAACTATGGCTACACCTTC | CASSSTGGANYGYTF | . | TRBJ1-2 | TRBV5-1 | TRBD1
TGTGCCAGCAGTGACTTACAGATTATGAATGGCTACACCTTC | CASSDLQIMNGYTF | . | TRBJ1-2 | TRBV2 | .
TGTGCCAGCAGCCCAAAGTGGACTAGCGGGTACAATGAGCAGTTCTTC | CASSPKWTSGYNEQFF | . | TRBJ2-1 | TRBV14 | TRBD2
TGTGCCAGCAGTTCCGGGACATACCATCAGCCCCAGCATTTT | CASSSGTYHQPQHF | . | TRBJ1-5 | TRBV6-6 | .
TGTGCCAGCAGCTTGGGGGGGGGACAAGGACCCACCGGGGAGCTGTTTTTT | CASSLGGGQGPTGELFF | . | TRBJ2-2 | TRBV5-5 | .
TGTGCCAGCAGCTACGTGGGCAGTAATAATGAAAAACTGTTTTTT | CASSYVGSNNEKLFF | . | TRBJ1-4 | TRBV4-2 | .
TGTGCCAGTAACAGGGGGCAAGGCACCGGGGAGCTGTTTTTT | CASNRGQGTGELFF | . | TRBJ2-2 | TRBV19 | TRBD1
TGTGCCAGCAGTTTTGACAGGGCCACTGAAGCTTTCTTT | CASSFDRATEAFF | . | TRBJ1-1 | TRBV6-1 | TRBD1
TGTGCCATCTTGGCCAGGGGGTCCCACGAGCAGTACTTC | CAILARGSHEQYF | few | TRBJ2-7 | TRBV10-3 | TRBD1
TGTGCCAGCTCACCACGGGCAGAAAGCACTGAAGCTTTCTTT | CASSPRAESTEAFF | . | TRBJ1-1 | TRBV18 | .
TGTGCCAGTAACCCACCTGGGGGCAGGGAAGTCGGCTACACCTTC | CASNPPGGREVGYTF | . | TRBJ1-2 | TRBV19 | .
TGTGCCAGCAGTTCCGGACTAGCGGGAGGGCCGTCCACCGGGGAGCTGTTTTTT | CASSSGLAGGPSTGELFF | . | TRBJ2-2 | TRBV27 | TRBD2
TGTGCCAGCAGCAAAGCGATGGGACAGGGTTCGGTGTTTTATCAGCCCCAGCATTTT | CASSKAMGQGSVFYQPQHF | . | TRBJ1-5 | TRBV21-1 | .
TGTGCCAGCAGCCTTGGACAGGGGGCGATCAGGAGTTCACCCCTCCACTTT | CASSLGQGAIRSSPLHF | . | TRBJ1-6 | TRBV5-6 | TRBD1
TGTGCCAGCTCACCAATCGGGTACAATGAGCAGTTCTTC | CASSPIGYNEQFF | . | TRBJ2-1 | TRBV18 | .
TGTGCCAGCAGCGTAGGTCAGGGCAGCTATGGCTACACCTTC | CASSVGQGSYGYTF | . | TRBJ1-2 | TRBV9 | .
TGTGCCAGCGCCCCTACAGGGCTCAACACCGGGGAGCTGTTTTTT | CASAPTGLNTGELFF | . | TRBJ2-2 | TRBV6-4 | .
TGTGCCATCAGTGAGTCGGGTCTAGCGGGGCGGGATACGCAGTATTTT | CAISESGLAGRDTQYF | . | TRBJ2-3 | TRBV10-3 | TRBD2
TGCGCCAGCAGCCAAGAAGGGGACTACCAAGAGACCCAGTACTTC | CASSQEGDYQETQYF | . | TRBJ2-5 | TRBV4-1 | .
TGTGCCAGCAGTTACTCTGCGGGGGGGCCCCACAATGAGCAGTTCTTC | CASSYSAGGPHNEQFF | . | TRBJ2-1 | TRBV6-6 | TRBD2
TGTGCCAGCAGCTCACTAGCGGGAGATCATGAGCAGTTCTTC | CASSSLAGDHEQFF | . | TRBJ2-1 | TRBV11-3 | TRBD2
TGTGCCAGCAGCTCAGGGTATGGCAATCAGCCCCAGCATTTT | CASSSGYGNQPQHF | few | TRBJ1-5 | TRBV7-6 | .
TGCGCCAGCAGCTTCGGGCAGGGGCAAGAGACCCAGTACTTC | CASSFGQGQETQYF | . | TRBJ2-5 | TRBV5-1 | .